The present TCR beta chain was sequenced within a study of cytomegalovirus exposure and HLA in healthy donors. The study, taken as a whole, reports: Common viral pathogens seemed, in a later analysis, to connect with several of the most significant clusters. Specific recognition of CMV antigens was confirmed in vitro for a few chains (all CMV-associated).

To note about this clone: Its antigen remains unidentified.

The primer mix had 60 Vbeta and 13 Jbeta primers. The protocol was immunoSEQ multiplex PCR, while the TCRdb copy is restricted to in-frame clones and leaves out a portion. This table has roughly 160,000 clones, about 65% appearing once. Per germline, CDR1 SGHDN and CDR2 FVKESK. V lost 5 bases and J lost 8, with 18 bases in between. This CDR3 contains 14 residues. The rearrangement joins TRBV14 to TRBJ1-2; possibly TRBD1 for D (6 bases). This receptor was taken from a girl aged 5-17 years in good health and CMV-seronegative. The sample taken for sequencing was PBMCs. DNA for the CDR3: TGTGCCAGCAGCTTGACGGCAGGGGCGTGGGGCTACACCTTC. Translation gives CASSLTAGAWGYTF.